The 18 T cell receptor beta chains below were found in one sample sequenced in a study of OX40 agonist ivuxolimab in advanced cancers. Generated by immunoSEQ multiplex PCR, the TCRdb table keeps only in-frame clones and is missing some. Of under 100,000 clones listed, 90% are singletons. Sequencing used CD4+ or CD8+ T cells sorted from blood, obtained in a trial of the OX40 agonist ivuxolimab. The receptors come from an adult with an advanced solid tumor such as melanoma, head and neck, liver or kidney cancer.

V and J are TRBV7-2 and TRBJ1-2, with D tentatively TRBD1 (5 bases). Germline assignment: CDR1 SGHTA and CDR2 FQGNSA. V dropped 6 bases and J dropped 6 bases, with 14 bases sitting between them. This CDR3 spans 13 amino acids. CDR3 in amino acids: CASSPTGVNGYTF. The CDR3 DNA reads as TGTGCCAGCAGTCCGACGGGGGTAAATGGCTACACCTTC. Together with reference TRBV7-2 and TRBJ1-2, the CDR3 gives the full variable domain: GAGVSQSPSNKVTEKGKDVELRCDPISGHTALYWYRQSLGQGLEFLIYFQGNSAPDKSGLPSDRFSAERTGGSVSTLTIQRTQQEDSAVYLCASSPTGVNGYTFGSGTRLTVV.

The CDR3 region has the DNA TGTGCCAGCAGTGGGTTCAGTTGGGATACGCAGTATTTT. It specifies CASSGFSWDTQYF. The chain carries TRBV25-1 and TRBJ2-3; the D is unclear. The germline CDR1 and CDR2 sequences are MGHDK and SYGVNS. This CDR3 spans 13 amino acids. V was cut by 4 bases and J by 6 bases, with 11 bases left in between.

The chain joins TRBV14 to TRBJ2-1; D is perhaps TRBD1 or TRBD2 (6 bases each). This CDR3 has 16 residues. Between the trimmed V and J ends, which lost 4 bases and 6 bases, there was a span of 19 bases. Germline V lookup: CDR1 SGHDN, CDR2 FVKESK. This CDR3 reads CASSPFGGPHPNEQFF. For the CDR3, the DNA is TGTGCCAGCAGCCCATTTGGGGGGCCTCATCCCAATGAGCAGTTCTTC.

V gene TRBV6-1 combines with J gene TRBJ1-4, with D tentatively TRBD1 (6 bases). The V gene lost 6 bases and the J gene lost 7 bases, with 9 bases spanning the gap. The germline V gene has CDR1 MNHNS and CDR2 SASEGT. The CDR3 contains 12 residues. The CDR3: CASSRGGEKLFF. The DNA for the CDR3 is TGTGCCAGCAGCAGGGGTGGTGAAAAACTGTTTTTT.

The chain is built from TRBV6-5 and TRBJ2-3; D not resolved. Germline-derived CDR1 and CDR2 are MNHEY and SVGAGI. This CDR3 is 12 amino acids long. Trimming left V 10 bases short and J 0 bases short, with 8 bases between. The CDR3: CATWTSTDTQYF. CDR3 bases: TGTGCCACATGGACCAGCACAGATACGCAGTATTTT.

The rearrangement uses TRBV5-1 and TRBJ1-2; D is ambiguous. CDR3 length equals 13 residues. Trimming removed 0 bases at V and 3 bases at J, with 6 bases between. Per germline, CDR1 SGHRS and CDR2 YFSETQ. The CDR3 sequence is CASSLERDYGYTF. The CDR3 bases are TGCGCCAGCAGCTTGGAGAGGGACTATGGCTACACCTTC. The full variable domain, rest sourced from reference TRBV5-1 and TRBJ1-2, is KAGVTQTPRYLIKTRGQQVTLSCSPISGHRSVSWYQQTPGQGLQFLFEYFSETQRNKGNFPGRFSGRQFSNSRSEMNVSTLELGDSALYLCASSLERDYGYTFGSGTRLTVV.

V gene TRBV7-8 combines with J gene TRBJ1-6; no reliable D call. The V end lost 4 bases, the J end lost 8 bases, and 30 bases lay between the germline ends. The CDR3 runs 20 residues. Germline-derived CDR1 and CDR2 are SGHVS and FQNEAQ. As DNA, the CDR3 is TGTGCCAGCAGCTCACGCAGCCGCCTTGGGGAAGCGGAGGGTTATTCACCCCTCCACTTT. Encoded protein: CASSSRSRLGEAEGYSPLHF.

The rearrangement uses TRBV19 and TRBJ1-1, with D uncertain. Deletions cut 6 bases from V and 0 bases from J, with 11 bases between. CDR1 and CDR2 from the germline V gene are LNHDA and SQIVND (reference sequence). The CDR3 loop spans 14 amino acids. CDR3 residues: CASRLQLLNTEAFF. CDR3 in DNA: TGTGCCAGTAGACTACAGCTTTTGAACACTGAAGCTTTCTTT. The full variable domain, with the rest looked up from reference TRBV19 and TRBJ1-1, is DGGITQSPKYLFRKEGQNVTLSCEQNLNHDAMYWYRQDPGQGLRLIYYSQIVNDFQKGDIAEGYSVSREKKESFPLTVTSAQKNPTAFYLCASRLQLLNTEAFFGQGTRLTVV.

The chain recombines TRBV19 with TRBJ2-2, with 13 nucleotides matching TRBD2. Germline trimming cut 5 bases from V and 4 bases from J; bases unmatched to any gene: 10. The CDR3 has 18 amino acids. Germline V gene lookup returns CDR1 LNHDA and CDR2 SQIVND (reference sequence). The CDR3 spells CASSVSGTSGAFTGELFF. CDR3 nucleotide sequence: TGTGCCAGTAGTGTCTCCGGGACTAGCGGGGCCTTCACCGGGGAGCTGTTTTTT.

V usage is TRBV9 and J usage is TRBJ2-7; the match to TRBD2 covers 8 bases. V trimming: 3 bases; J trimming: 6 bases; junction bases outside the gene matches: 8. The CDR3 is 14 amino acids. Per germline, CDR1 SGDLS and CDR2 YYNGEE. CDR3 sequence (DNA): TGTGCCAGCAGCGAGTCCGGGACTAGTCGCGAGCAGTACTTC. Residues: CASSESGTSREQYF.

V gene TRBV11-2 combines with J gene TRBJ2-2, with D unresolved. V gave up 5 bases and J gave up 4 bases, with 14 bases separating them. The germline V gene encodes CDR1 SGHAT and CDR2 FQNNGV. There are 15 residues in the CDR3. CDR3 loop: CASSPRAQITGELFF. The CDR3 DNA reads as TGTGCCAGCAGCCCAAGGGCACAGATCACCGGGGAGCTGTTTTTT.

On this clone itself: The sample has other DNA sequences that encode this CDR3 too. The CDR3 region is CASSFSGAGANVLTF. Written as DNA, the CDR3 is TGTGCCAGCAGTTTTTCAGGGGCTGGGGCCAACGTCCTGACTTTC. The J gene is TRBJ2-6, the V gene TRBV28, with D possibly matching TRBD1 (6 bases). Germline CDR1 is MDHEN and CDR2 is SYDVKM. V was cut by 3 bases and J by 2 bases, with 8 bases left in between. The CDR3 extends over 15 amino acids.

This clone was observed a single time. The genes are TRBV7-8 and TRBJ2-7; 9 bases agree with TRBD2. The CDR3 has 17 residues. The V and J ends lost 0 bases and 3 bases, in that order; junction bases with no gene match: 9. Germline V gene sequence: CDR1 SGHVS, CDR2 FQNEAQ. The DNA for the CDR3 is TGTGCCAGCAGCTTAGCTCAGACTAGCGGAGCGATCTACGAGCAGTACTTC. Protein sequence: CASSLAQTSGAIYEQYF. Full variable domain (outside the CDR3, taken from reference TRBV7-8 and TRBJ2-7): GAGVSQSPRYKVAKRGQDVALRCDPISGHVSLFWYQQALGQGPEFLTYFQNEAQLDKSGLPSDRFFAERPEGSVSTLKIQRTQQEDSAVYLCASSLAQTSGAIYEQYFGPGTRLTVT.

The chain recombines TRBV28 with TRBJ2-3; TRBD2 is a possible D gene (5 bases). Trimming cost V 5 bases and J 2 bases, with 11 bases left between them. Germline V gene lookup returns CDR1 MDHEN and CDR2 SYDVKM. The CDR3 is 14 amino acids. CDR3 nucleotide sequence: TGTGCCAGCAGTCCCCCGAGGGACACAGATACGCAGTATTTT. Translation gives CASSPPRDTDTQYF.

The CDR3 spells CASSIPTDTQYF. In DNA, the CDR3 is TGTGCCAGTAGTATCCCGACAGATACGCAGTATTTT. This rearrangement joins TRBV19 to TRBJ2-3; no reliable D call. The CDR3 is 12 residues long. Germline V gene data show CDR1 as LNHDA and CDR2 as SQIVND (reference sequence). V was pared by 3 bases and J by 3 bases, with 4 bases between. Using reference TRBV19 and TRBJ2-3 for the parts outside the CDR3, the full variable domain is DGGITQSPKYLFRKEGQNVTLSCEQNLNHDAMYWYRQDPGQGLRLIYYSQIVNDFQKGDIAEGYSVSREKKESFPLTVTSAQKNPTAFYLCASSIPTDTQYFGPGTRLTVL.

This chain joins TRBV5-1 and TRBJ2-3; D may be TRBD1 (6 bases). CDR3 size: 15 residues. Per the germline V gene, CDR1 is SGHRS and CDR2 is YFSETQ. The V and J ends lost 4 bases and 2 bases respectively, with 14 bases between them. CDR3 loop: CASSPGTRITDTQYF. The CDR3 region has the DNA TGCGCCAGCAGCCCCGGGACAAGGATCACAGATACGCAGTATTTT.

CDR3 DNA sequence: TGTGCCAGTAGGACTTGGGGGACAGGGAGGACCGGGGAGCTGTTTTTT. It yields the protein CASRTWGTGRTGELFF. V is TRBV19 and J is TRBJ2-2; TRBD1 agrees at 9 bases. The CDR3 sequence is 16 residues long. Germline CDR1 is LNHDA and CDR2 is SQIVND (reference sequence). J gave up 5 bases and V 6 bases, and 10 bases lay outside the gene matches.

This clone was seen only once. The rearrangement links TRBV7-8 to TRBJ2-4; TRBD2 matches at 11 bases. The CDR3 spans 15 residues. The V segment lost 4 bases and the J segment 3 bases; nucleotides outside the gene matches: 2. Germline assignment: CDR1 SGHVS and CDR2 FQNEAQ. As DNA, the CDR3 is TGTGCCAGCAGCTCGGGACTAGCGGTCAAAAACATTCAGTACTTC. The encoded protein is CASSSGLAVKNIQYF.